This note documents a single T cell receptor beta chain sequence. In the original processing: Estimation of nucleated cell counts relied on the amplification of reference gene primers. Produced via immunoSEQ multiplex PCR; TCRdb's table is partial and in-frame only. V, J and clone size derive from that table, while D and trimming were established from the DNA sequence. The sample carries 270,000 or so clones, less than 95% recorded once. Everyone who took part was roughly 18 to 89 years old, and they came from about 25 US areas. This CDR3 is 13 amino acids long. V shed 4 bases, J shed 7 bases, and the junction held 5 bases outside the gene matches. CDR1 and CDR2 (germline): MDHEN, SYDVKM. This sample was taken from a study of blood T cell repertoires in COVID-19. The overall study: The United States, Italy and Spain were the sources of the acute and convalescent COVID-19 samples.

This sequence originates from a man aged 40-50 years who had been exposed to COVID-19. The gene calls are TRBV28 and TRBJ1-1; 8 positions agree with TRBD1. Material for sequencing was PBMCs or T cells enriched from blood (not recorded which). CDR3 sequence reads: CASSSGQESEAFF. The CDR3 DNA sequence: TGTGCCAGCAGTTCGGGACAGGAAAGTGAAGCTTTCTTT.